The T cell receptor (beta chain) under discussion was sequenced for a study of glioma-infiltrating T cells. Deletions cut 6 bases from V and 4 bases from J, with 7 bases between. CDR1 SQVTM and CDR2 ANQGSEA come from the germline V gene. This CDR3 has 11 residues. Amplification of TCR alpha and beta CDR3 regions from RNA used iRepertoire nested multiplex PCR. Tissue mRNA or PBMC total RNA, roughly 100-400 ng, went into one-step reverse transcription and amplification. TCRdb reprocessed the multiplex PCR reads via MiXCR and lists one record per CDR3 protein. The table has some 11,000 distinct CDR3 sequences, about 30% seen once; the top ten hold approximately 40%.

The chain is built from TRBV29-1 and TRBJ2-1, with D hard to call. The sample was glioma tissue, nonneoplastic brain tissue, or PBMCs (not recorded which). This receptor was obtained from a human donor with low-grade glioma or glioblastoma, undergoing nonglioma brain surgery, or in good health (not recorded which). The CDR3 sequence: CSVSRYNEQFF. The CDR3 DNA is TGCAGCGTGTCTAGATACAATGAGCAGTTCTTC.